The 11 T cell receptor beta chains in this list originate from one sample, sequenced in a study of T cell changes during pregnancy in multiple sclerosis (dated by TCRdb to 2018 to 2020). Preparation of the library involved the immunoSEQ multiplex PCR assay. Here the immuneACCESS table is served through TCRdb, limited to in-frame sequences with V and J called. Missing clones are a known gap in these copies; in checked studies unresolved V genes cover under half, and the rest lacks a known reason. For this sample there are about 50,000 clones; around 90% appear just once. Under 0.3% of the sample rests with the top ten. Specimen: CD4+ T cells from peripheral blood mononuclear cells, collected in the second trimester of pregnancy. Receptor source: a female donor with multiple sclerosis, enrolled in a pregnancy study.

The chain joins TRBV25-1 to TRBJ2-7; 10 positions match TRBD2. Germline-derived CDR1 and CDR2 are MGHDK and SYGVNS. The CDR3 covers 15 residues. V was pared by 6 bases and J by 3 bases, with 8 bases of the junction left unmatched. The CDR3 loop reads CASRPPTSGYYEQYF. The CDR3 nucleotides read TGTGCCAGCAGACCCCCGACTAGCGGGTACTACGAGCAGTACTTC.

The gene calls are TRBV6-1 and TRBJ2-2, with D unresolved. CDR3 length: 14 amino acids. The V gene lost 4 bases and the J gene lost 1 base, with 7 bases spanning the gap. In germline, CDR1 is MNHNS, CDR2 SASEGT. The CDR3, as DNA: TGTGCCAGCAGTGCTTCTCGGAACACCGGGGAGCTGTTTTTT. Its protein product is CASSASRNTGELFF.

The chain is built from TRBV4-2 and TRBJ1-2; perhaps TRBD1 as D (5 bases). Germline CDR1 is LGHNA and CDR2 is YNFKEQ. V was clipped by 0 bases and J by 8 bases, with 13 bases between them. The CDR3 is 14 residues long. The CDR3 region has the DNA TGTGCCAGCAGCCAAGATATGGGGGGAGGCGGCTACACCTTC. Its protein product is CASSQDMGGGGYTF.

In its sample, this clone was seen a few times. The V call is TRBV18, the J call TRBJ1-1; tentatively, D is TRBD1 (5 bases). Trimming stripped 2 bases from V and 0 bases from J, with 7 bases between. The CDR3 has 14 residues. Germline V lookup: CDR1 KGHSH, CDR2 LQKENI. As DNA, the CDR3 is TGTGCCAGCTCACCAAGGGGCATGAACACTGAAGCTTTCTTT. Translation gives CASSPRGMNTEAFF.

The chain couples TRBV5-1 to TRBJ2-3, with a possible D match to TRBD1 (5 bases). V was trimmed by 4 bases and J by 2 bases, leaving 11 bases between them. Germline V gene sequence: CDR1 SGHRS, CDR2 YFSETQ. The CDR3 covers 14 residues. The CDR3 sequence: CASSHGAPTDTQYF. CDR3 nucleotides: TGCGCCAGCAGCCATGGGGCACCCACAGATACGCAGTATTTT.

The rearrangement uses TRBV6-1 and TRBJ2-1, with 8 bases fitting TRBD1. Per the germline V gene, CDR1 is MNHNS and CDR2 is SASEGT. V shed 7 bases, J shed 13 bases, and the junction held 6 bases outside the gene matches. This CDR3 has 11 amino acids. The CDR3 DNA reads TGTGCCAGCACCATGGGACAGGTACAGTTCTTC. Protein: CASTMGQVQFF.

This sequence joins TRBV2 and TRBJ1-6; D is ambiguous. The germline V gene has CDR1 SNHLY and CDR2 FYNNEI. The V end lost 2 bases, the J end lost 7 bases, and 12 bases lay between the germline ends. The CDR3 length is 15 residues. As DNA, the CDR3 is TGTGCCAGCAGTGAACAGACAACTCCGAATTCACCCCTCCACTTT. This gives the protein CASSEQTTPNSPLHF.

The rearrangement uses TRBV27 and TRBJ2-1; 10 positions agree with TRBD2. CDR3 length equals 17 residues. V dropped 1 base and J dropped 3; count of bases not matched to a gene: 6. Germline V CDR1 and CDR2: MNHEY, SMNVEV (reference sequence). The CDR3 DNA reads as TGTGCCAGCAGTTTATTCGGAGCGGGGGGGAGCTACAATGAGCAGTTCTTC. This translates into CASSLFGAGGSYNEQFF.

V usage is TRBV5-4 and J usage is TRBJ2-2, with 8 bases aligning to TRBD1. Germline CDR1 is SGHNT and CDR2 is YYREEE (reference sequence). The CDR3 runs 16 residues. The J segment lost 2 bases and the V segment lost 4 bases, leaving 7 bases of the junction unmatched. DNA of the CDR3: TGTGCCAGCAGCCGACAGGGGCGTGTAAACACCGGGGAGCTGTTTTTT. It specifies CASSRQGRVNTGELFF.

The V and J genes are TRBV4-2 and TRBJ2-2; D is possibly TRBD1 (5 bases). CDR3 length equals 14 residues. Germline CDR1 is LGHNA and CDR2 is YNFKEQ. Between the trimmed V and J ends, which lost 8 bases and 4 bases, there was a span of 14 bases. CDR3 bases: TGTGCCAGCCTCTCGAGGCAGGGCACCGGGGAGCTGTTTTTT. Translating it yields CASLSRQGTGELFF.

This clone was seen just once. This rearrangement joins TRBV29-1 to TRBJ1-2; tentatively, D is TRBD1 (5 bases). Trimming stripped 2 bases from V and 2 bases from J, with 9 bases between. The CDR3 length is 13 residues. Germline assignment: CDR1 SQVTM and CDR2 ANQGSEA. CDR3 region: CSVELGRNYGYTF. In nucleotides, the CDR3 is TGCAGCGTTGAATTGGGGCGAAACTATGGCTACACCTTC.